This T cell receptor beta chain was captured by sequencing in a study of T cell responses to AZD1222 COVID-19 vaccine. Produced via immunoSEQ multiplex PCR; TCRdb's table is partial and in-frame only. The sample lists 150,000 or so clones, approximately 90% occurring once. A note on this clone: No antigen is known for it.

The ends were cut back, 4 bases at V and 5 bases at J, with 17 bases in the middle. The CDR3 has 16 residues. Germline lookup yields CDR1 LGHDT and CDR2 YNNKEL (reference sequence). Notes on the study in general: Reports say nearly half of spike-specific TCRs go after unmutated variant regions.

Sample: peripheral blood, taken on day 0 of AZD1222 vaccination. The genes are TRBV3-1 (or the pseudogene TRBV3-2) and TRBJ1-4; D not resolved. This sequence was found in an adult in good health. CDR3: CASSPGWLGRNEKLFF. The CDR3 DNA reads TGTGCCAGCAGCCCCGGGTGGTTGGGCAGAAATGAAAAACTGTTTTTT.